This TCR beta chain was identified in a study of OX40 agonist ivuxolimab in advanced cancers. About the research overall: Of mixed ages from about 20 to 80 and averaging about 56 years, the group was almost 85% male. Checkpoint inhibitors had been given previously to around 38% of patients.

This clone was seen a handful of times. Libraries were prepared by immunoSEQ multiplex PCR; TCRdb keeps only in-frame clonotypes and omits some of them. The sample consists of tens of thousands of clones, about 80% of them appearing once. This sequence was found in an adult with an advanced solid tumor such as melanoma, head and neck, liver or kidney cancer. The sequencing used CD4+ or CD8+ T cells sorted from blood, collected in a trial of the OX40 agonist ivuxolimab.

The CDR3 loop reads CAISESGVSGNTIYF. The CDR3 nucleotides read TGTGCCATCAGTGAGTCGGGGGTCTCTGGAAACACCATATATTTT. The V and J genes are TRBV10-3 and TRBJ1-3; possibly TRBD1 for D (5 bases). V shed 0 bases and J shed 0 bases, with 6 bases lying between them. This CDR3 has 15 residues. The germline V gene encodes CDR1 ENHRY and CDR2 SYGVKD.